This section outlines one T cell receptor (beta chain) sequence together with its context. Its antigen is not yet known. Per the germline V gene, LGHNA is the CDR1 and YSLEER is the CDR2. From the cysteine through the phenylalanine, the CDR3 covers 15 amino acids. DNA is not on record. Each CD8+ T cell subset was flow-sorted in triplicate, with roughly 310,000 cells per subset placed directly into RLT lysis buffer. To exclude memory contaminants, naive CD8+ T cells were stringently defined as CD45RO-CCR7+CD27+CD95-. Using standard density gradient centrifugation, peripheral blood mononuclear cells were isolated from buffy coats. A FACSAria III was used to flow-sort naive CD8+ T cells into CXCR3-negative and CXCR3-positive populations. An RNeasy Mini Kit was used to extract total RNA from the sorted cells. The sample is drawn from a study of CXCR3-negative and CXCR3-positive naive CD8 T cells (dated by TCRdb to the late 2010s). Regarding the research as a whole: In total, 130 million to 150 million TRB reads were obtained, which works out to roughly 1.5 +/- 0.3 million reads per library. Naive subsets from five or six donors and memory cells from 3 donors were included in the TRBV-TRBJ cluster analysis. The diversity and physicochemical repertoire analyses included under 12 donors pooled from two independent experiments.

Broader findings and caveats from the paper: CXCR3 expression partially decreased after cryopreservation, so most assays used freshly isolated PBMCs. Because surface CD5, which has been linked to self-reactivity in mice, was comparable between naive subsets, TCR interaction strength was also inferred from TRB CDR3 physicochemical properties. Compared with CXCR3-negative naive cells, CXCR3-positive naive cells had TRB CDR3s with higher hydrophobicity (lower Kidera factor 4), lower energy, and higher strength and volume indices. Within the same donor, TRBV-TRBJ usage looked similar between naive CXCR3-negative and CXCR3-positive cells, but memory cells had distinct patterns. Comparably high repertoire diversity was found in both naive subsets, whereas much lower repertoire diversity was found in memory CD8+ T cells.

Sequencer: NextSeq 550. The Human TCR Profiling Kit (MiLaboratory) was used to make UMI-labeled 5' RACE TRB cDNA libraries. cDNA synthesis used the entire amount of extracted RNA, and PCR amplification then used the entire amount of cDNA produced. The libraries were made side by side, with each library going through the same number of PCR cycles. On the authors' methods: About 49,000 +/- 11,000 unique UMI-labeled TRB cDNA molecules per library were extracted with MIGEC and MiXCR, with at least two reads per UMI required. An average of approximately 40,000 +/- 10,000 functional in-frame TRB CDR3 nucleotide clonotypes without stop codons was found per library. Diversity metrics, including normalized Shannon-Wiener and Chao1, were computed in VDJtools after downsampling to 5000 UMI-labeled TRB molecules per sample. VDJtools computed clonotype-size-weighted physicochemical properties of the central five CDR3 residues: interaction energy, strength, volume and Kidera factor 4. TCRdb reprocessed the reads; each CDR3 protein sequence makes one entry, and DNA is unavailable. The V and J calls here are based on TCRdb, not the publication. The sample table on file contains about 130,000 distinct CDR3 sequences. The ten largest account for about 0.44% of the sample.

The receptor's source is a human donor in good health. Some clones in this sample may be carry-over from other donors' samples. What was sequenced was naive CXCR3- CD8+ T cells from blood. The cell subset or site label here, explained by the study, means: CD45RO-CCR7+CD27+CD95- naive CD8+ T cells lacking CXCR3 (TNR3-). The rearranged segments are TRBV4-3 and TRBJ2-1; without DNA, the TCRdb call of TRBD1 cannot be checked. The CDR3 in this case is CASSQWAGETDEQFF.